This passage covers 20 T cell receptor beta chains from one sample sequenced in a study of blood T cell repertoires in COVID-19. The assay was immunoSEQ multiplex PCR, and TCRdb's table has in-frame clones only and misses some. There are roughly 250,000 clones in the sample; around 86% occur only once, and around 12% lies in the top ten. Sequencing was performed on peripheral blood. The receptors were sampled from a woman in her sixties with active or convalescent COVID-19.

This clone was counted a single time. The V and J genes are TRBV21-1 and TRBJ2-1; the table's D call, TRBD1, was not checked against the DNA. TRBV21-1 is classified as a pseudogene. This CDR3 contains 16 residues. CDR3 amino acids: CASSSLGTGLYNEQFF. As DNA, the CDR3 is TGTGCCAGCAGCTCCCTGGGGACAGGGCTCTACAATGAGCAGTTCTTC.

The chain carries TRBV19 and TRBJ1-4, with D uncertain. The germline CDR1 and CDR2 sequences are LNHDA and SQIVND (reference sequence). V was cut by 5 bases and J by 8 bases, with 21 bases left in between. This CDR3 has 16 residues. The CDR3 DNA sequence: TGTGCCAGTAGTTTTGGCCCTCGGCAGGAGGACGAAAAACTGTTTTTT. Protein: CASSFGPRQEDEKLFF.

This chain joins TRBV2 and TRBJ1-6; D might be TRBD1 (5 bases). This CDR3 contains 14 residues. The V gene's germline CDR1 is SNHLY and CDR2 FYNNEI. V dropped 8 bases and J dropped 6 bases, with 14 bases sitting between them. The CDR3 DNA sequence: TGTGCCAGCGGAATCAGGGAATCTAATTCACCCCTCCACTTT. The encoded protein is CASGIRESNSPLHF.

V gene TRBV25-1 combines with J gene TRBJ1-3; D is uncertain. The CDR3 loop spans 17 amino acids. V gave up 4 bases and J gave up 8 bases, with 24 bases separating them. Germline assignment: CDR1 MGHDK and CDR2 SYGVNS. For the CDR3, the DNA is TGTGCCAGCAGTGCCGCCCGGGCGAAGTGGGCGAGGGACACCATATATTTT. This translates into CASSAARAKWARDTIYF.

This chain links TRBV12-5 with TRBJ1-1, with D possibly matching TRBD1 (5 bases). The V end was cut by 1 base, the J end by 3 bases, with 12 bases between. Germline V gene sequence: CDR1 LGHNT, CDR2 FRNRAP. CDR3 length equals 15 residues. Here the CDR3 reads CASGLGGALHTEAFF. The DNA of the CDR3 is TGTGCTAGTGGTTTGGGGGGCGCCTTGCACACTGAAGCTTTCTTT.

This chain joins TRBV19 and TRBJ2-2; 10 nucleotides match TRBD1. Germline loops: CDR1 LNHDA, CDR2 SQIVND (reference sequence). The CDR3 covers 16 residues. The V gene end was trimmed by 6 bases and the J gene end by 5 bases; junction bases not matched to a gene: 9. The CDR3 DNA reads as TGTGCCAGTAGCAAGGTGACAGGGGGCCGGACCGGGGAGCTGTTTTTT. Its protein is CASSKVTGGRTGELFF.

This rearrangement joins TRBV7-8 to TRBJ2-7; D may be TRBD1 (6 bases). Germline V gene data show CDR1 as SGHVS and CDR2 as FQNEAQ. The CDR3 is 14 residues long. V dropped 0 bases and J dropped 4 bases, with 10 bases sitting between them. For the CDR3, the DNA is TGTGCCAGCAGCTTAGCAGGGACAACGTACGAGCAGTACTTC. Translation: CASSLAGTTYEQYF.

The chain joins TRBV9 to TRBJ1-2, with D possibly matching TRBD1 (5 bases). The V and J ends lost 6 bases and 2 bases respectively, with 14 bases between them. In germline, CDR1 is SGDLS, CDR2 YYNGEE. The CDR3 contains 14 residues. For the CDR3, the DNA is TGTGCCAGCACCCAGACGGGGGGAAACTATGGCTACACCTTC. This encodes CASTQTGGNYGYTF.

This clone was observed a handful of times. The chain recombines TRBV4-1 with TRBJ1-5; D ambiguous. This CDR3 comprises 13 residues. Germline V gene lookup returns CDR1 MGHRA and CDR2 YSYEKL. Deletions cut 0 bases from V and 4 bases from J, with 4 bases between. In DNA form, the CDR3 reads TGCGCCAGCAGCCAAGATCTAAATCAGCCCCAGCATTTT. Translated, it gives CASSQDLNQPQHF.

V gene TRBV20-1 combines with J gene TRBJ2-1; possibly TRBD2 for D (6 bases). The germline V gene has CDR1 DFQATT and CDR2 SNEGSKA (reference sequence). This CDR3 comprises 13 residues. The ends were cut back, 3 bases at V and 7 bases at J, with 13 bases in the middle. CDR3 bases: TGCAGTGCTAGTGGGGCGACTAGTAATGAGCAGTTCTTC. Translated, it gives CSASGATSNEQFF.

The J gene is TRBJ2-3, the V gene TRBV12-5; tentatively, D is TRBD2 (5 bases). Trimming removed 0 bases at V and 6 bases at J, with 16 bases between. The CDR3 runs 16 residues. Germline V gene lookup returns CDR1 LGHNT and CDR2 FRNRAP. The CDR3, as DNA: TGTGCTAGTGGTTTGGTACTAGGCCAAAAGGCGGATACGCAGTATTTT. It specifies CASGLVLGQKADTQYF.

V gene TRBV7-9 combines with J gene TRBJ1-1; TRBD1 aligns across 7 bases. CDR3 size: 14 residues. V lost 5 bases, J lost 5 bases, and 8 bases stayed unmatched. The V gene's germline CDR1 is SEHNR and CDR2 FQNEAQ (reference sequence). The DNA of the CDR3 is TGTGCCAGCAGCCCAATAGGGGGCTTGACTGAAGCTTTCTTT. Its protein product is CASSPIGGLTEAFF.

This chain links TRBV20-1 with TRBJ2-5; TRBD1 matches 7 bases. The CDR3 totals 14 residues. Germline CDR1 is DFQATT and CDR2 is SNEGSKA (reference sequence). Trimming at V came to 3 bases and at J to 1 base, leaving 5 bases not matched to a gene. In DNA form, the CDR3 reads TGCAGTGCTAGTCCCCGACAGGGCCAAGAGACCCAGTACTTC. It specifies CSASPRQGQETQYF.

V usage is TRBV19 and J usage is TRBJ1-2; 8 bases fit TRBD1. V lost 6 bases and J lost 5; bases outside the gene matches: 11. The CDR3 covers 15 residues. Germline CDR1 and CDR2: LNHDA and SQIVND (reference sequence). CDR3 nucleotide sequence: TGTGCCAGTAGACCCCCGGACAGGGTTTGGTATGGCTACACCTTC. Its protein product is CASRPPDRVWYGYTF.

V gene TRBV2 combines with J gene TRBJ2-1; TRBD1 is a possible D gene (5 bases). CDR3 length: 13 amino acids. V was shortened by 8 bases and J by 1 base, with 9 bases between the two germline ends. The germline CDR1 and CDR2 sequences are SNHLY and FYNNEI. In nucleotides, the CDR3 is TGTGCCAGCGCCGCAGGGTCCTACAATGAGCAGTTCTTC. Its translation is CASAAGSYNEQFF.

This chain's CDR3 is CAISGLVNYGYTF. In DNA form, the CDR3 reads TGTGCCATCAGTGGCCTAGTTAACTATGGCTACACCTTC. The rearrangement joins TRBV10-3 to TRBJ1-2; D not resolved. In germline, CDR1 is ENHRY, CDR2 SYGVKD. The CDR3 covers 13 residues. V gave up 4 bases and J gave up 1 base, with 7 bases separating them.

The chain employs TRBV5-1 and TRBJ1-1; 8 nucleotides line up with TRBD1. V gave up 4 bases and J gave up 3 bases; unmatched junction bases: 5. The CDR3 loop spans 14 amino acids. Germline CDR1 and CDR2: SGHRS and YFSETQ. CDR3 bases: TGCGCCAGCAGCGTTGACAGGGGCGACACTGAAGCTTTCTTT. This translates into CASSVDRGDTEAFF.

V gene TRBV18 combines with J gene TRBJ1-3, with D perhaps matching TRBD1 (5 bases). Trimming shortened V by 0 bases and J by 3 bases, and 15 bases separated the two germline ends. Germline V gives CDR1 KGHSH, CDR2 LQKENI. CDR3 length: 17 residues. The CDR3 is CASSPPGGPSYGNTIYF. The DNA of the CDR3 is TGTGCCAGCTCACCACCGGGGGGACCCTCCTATGGAAACACCATATATTTT.

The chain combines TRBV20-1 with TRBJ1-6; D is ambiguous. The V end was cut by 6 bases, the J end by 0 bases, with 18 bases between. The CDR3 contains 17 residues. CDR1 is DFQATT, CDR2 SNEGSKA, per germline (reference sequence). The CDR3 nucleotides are TGCAGTGCCAGTATACCACGGGTCGGCTCCTATAATTCACCCCTCCACTTT. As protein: CSASIPRVGSYNSPLHF.

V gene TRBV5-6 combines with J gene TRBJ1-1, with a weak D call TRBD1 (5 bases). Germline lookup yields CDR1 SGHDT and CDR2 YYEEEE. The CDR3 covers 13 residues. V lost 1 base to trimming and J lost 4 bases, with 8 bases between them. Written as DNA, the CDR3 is TGTGCCAGCAGCTTGAGGGGTGGCACTGAAGCTTTCTTT. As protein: CASSLRGGTEAFF.